These 27 T cell receptor beta chains were all obtained from the same sample, sequenced in a study of blood T cell repertoires in COVID-19. Libraries were prepared by immunoSEQ multiplex PCR; TCRdb keeps only in-frame clonotypes and omits some of them. This sample yields 200,000 to 250,000 clones, of which 86% are seen a single time; 3% to 4.5% belongs to the top ten. Sequenced: PBMCs or T cells enriched from blood (not recorded which). The receptors were sampled from a woman in her thirties or forties with acute COVID-19.

The chain recombines TRBV2 with TRBJ1-5; D remains ambiguous. Germline values: CDR1 SNHLY, CDR2 FYNNEI. The CDR3 is 12 residues long. The V end was cut by 2 bases, the J end by 5 bases, with 4 bases between. CDR3 coding DNA: TGTGCCAGCAGTGAACTTCATCAGCCCCAGCATTTT. This encodes CASSELHQPQHF. Based on the CDR3 plus reference TRBV2 and TRBJ1-5, the full variable domain is EPEVTQTPSHQVTQMGQEVILRCVPISNHLYFYWYRQILGQKVEFLVSFYNNEISEKSEIFDDQFSVERPDGSNFTLKIRSTKLEDSAMYFCASSELHQPQHFGDGTRLSIL.

The chain uses TRBV29-1 and TRBJ2-1; the match to TRBD2 covers 11 bases. The J segment lost 4 bases and the V segment lost 3 bases, leaving 14 bases of the junction unmatched. This CDR3 is 18 amino acids long. Per the germline V gene, CDR1 is SQVTM and CDR2 is ANQGSEA. The CDR3, as DNA: TGCAGCGTTGAGGGTTGGGCTAGCGGGGGGAAAGGATACAATGAGCAGTTCTTC. Encoded protein: CSVEGWASGGKGYNEQFF.

V is TRBV5-6 and J is TRBJ2-3, with 9 positions matching TRBD1. CDR3 length: 16 amino acids. Germline CDR1 SGHDT, CDR2 YYEEEE. V was pared by 4 bases and J by 8 bases, with 14 bases of the junction left unmatched. In DNA form, the CDR3 reads TGTGCCAGCAGCCCTTCAGTGGACAGGGGATTAGGTACGCAGTATTTT. Its protein product is CASSPSVDRGLGTQYF.

CDR3 in amino acids: CASSLDRESIEAFF. Here the CDR3 DNA reads TGCGCCAGCAGCCTGGACAGGGAGAGCATTGAAGCTTTCTTT. The chain joins TRBV5-1 to TRBJ1-1, with 8 bases aligning to TRBD1. CDR1 is SGHRS, CDR2 YFSETQ, per germline. The CDR3 consists of 14 residues. Trimming removed 4 bases from V and 7 bases from J; junction bases left unmatched: 9. The full variable domain, rest sourced from reference TRBV5-1 and TRBJ1-1, is KAGVTQTPRYLIKTRGQQVTLSCSPISGHRSVSWYQQTPGQGLQFLFEYFSETQRNKGNFPGRFSGRQFSNSRSEMNVSTLELGDSALYLCASSLDRESIEAFFGQGTRLTVV.

V is TRBV6-5 and J is TRBJ2-1, with D unclear. V shed 6 bases and J shed 6 bases, with 15 bases lying between them. Germline CDR1 reads MNHEY; CDR2 reads SVGAGI. The length of the CDR3 is 14 residues. CDR3 DNA sequence: TGTGCCAGCAGCCTAGATGTCGCTCCCAATGAGCAGTTCTTC. Translated, it gives CASSLDVAPNEQFF.

V and J are TRBV4-2 and TRBJ1-4; 10 bases are a match to TRBD1. V shed 2 bases and J 0 bases; nucleotides not matched to a gene: 3. Germline loops: CDR1 LGHNA, CDR2 YNFKEQ. The CDR3 is 17 amino acids. Here the CDR3 reads CASSQRTGGATNEKLFF. CDR3 DNA: TGTGCCAGCAGCCAAAGGACAGGGGGAGCAACTAATGAAAAACTGTTTTTT.

This chain connects TRBV29-1 to TRBJ1-6; TRBD1 matches 9 bases. Unmatched junction bases numbered 0, after V lost 4 bases and J lost 5 bases. The germline gives CDR1 SQVTM, CDR2 ANQGSEA. The CDR3 length is 13 residues. CDR3 loop: CSVGTGDNSPLHF. The CDR3 DNA sequence: TGCAGCGTTGGGACAGGGGATAATTCACCCCTCCACTTT.

The CDR3 loop reads CASSAFPQGEGNTIYF. The CDR3 DNA follows: TGTGCCAGCAGCGCCTTCCCACAGGGAGAGGGAAACACCATATATTTT. The chain has TRBV7-9 and TRBJ1-3, with a weak D call TRBD1 (6 bases). This CDR3 comprises 16 residues. From germline, CDR1 is SEHNR and CDR2 FQNEAQ (reference sequence). Trimming took 5 bases from V and 4 from J, leaving 18 bases between them. The complete variable domain, with remaining parts taken from reference TRBV7-9 and TRBJ1-3, reads DTGVSQNPRHKITKRGQNVTFRCDPISEHNRLYWYRQTLGQGPEFLTYFQNEAQLEKSRLLSDRFSAERPKGSFSTLEIQRTEQGDSAMYLCASSAFPQGEGNTIYFGEGSWLTVV.

This clone occurred a few times. The chain has TRBV19 and TRBJ1-2, with 7 nucleotides matching TRBD1. The V gene's germline CDR1 is LNHDA and CDR2 SQIVND (reference sequence). Trimming cost V 7 bases and J 7 bases; bases outside gene matches: 12. This CDR3 comprises 14 residues. CDR3 residues: CASTLDRTIRGYTF. CDR3 nucleotides: TGTGCCAGTACCTTGGACAGGACGATTCGTGGCTACACCTTC.

This chain links TRBV19 with TRBJ1-1; possible D gene TRBD1, 6 bases. The length of the CDR3 is 13 residues. V lost 4 bases, J lost 1 base, and 7 bases lay in between. Germline CDR1 is LNHDA and CDR2 is SQIVND (reference sequence). In DNA form, the CDR3 reads TGTGCCAGTAGTAAGGACAGGAACACTGAAGCTTTCTTT. Its translation: CASSKDRNTEAFF.

This chain connects TRBV27 to TRBJ1-2, with D tentatively TRBD1 (5 bases). Germline V CDR1 and CDR2: MNHEY, SMNVEV (reference sequence). This CDR3 has 12 residues. Trimming stripped 5 bases from V and 8 bases from J, with 12 bases between. CDR3 amino acids: CASSSTGQGYTF. The CDR3 coding sequence is TGTGCCAGCAGTAGTACAGGTCAGGGCTACACCTTC.

The chain couples TRBV3-1 (or the pseudogene TRBV3-2) to TRBJ2-7; D not certain. CDR3 length: 13 amino acids. Germline CDR1 and CDR2: LGHDT and YNNKEL (reference sequence). Trimming took off 4 bases at V and 0 bases at J, with 7 bases between the two ends. This CDR3 reads CASSRPGSYEQYF. The CDR3 coding sequence is TGTGCCAGCAGCCGCCCGGGCTCCTACGAGCAGTACTTC.

J is TRBJ1-3 and V is TRBV30, with D possibly matching TRBD1 (5 bases). Germline-derived CDR1 and CDR2 are GTSNPN and SVGIG (reference sequence). The V end lost 4 bases, the J end lost 0 bases, and 13 bases lay between the germline ends. This CDR3 has 15 amino acids. This chain's CDR3 is CAWTGGLNSGNTIYF. CDR3 in DNA: TGTGCCTGGACGGGGGGGTTAAACTCTGGAAACACCATATATTTT. The whole variable domain, remainder taken from reference TRBV30 and TRBJ1-3, is SQTIHQWPATLVQPVGSPLSLECTVEGTSNPNLYWYRQAAGRGLQLLFYSVGIGQISSEVPQNLSASRPQDRQFILSSKKLLLSDSGFYLCAWTGGLNSGNTIYFGEGSWLTVV.

The chain joins TRBV5-4 to TRBJ1-1, with D possibly matching TRBD1 (5 bases). The V end was cut by 3 bases, the J end by 5 bases, with 14 bases between. Per the germline V gene, CDR1 is SGHNT and CDR2 is YYREEE (reference sequence). There are 14 residues in the CDR3. The CDR3 coding sequence is TGTGCCAGCAGCTCGGGGGGGGGAGCGACTGAAGCTTTCTTT. Protein: CASSSGGGATEAFF.

The CDR3 DNA reads as TGTGCCAGCAGCCAGGGACCGAGGAGAGCTAGCGGGGGGCAAGAGACCCAGTACTTC. This gives the protein CASSQGPRRASGGQETQYF. The chain recombines TRBV4-2 with TRBJ2-5; 11 bases match TRBD2. There are 19 residues in the CDR3. Unmatched junction bases numbered 14, after V lost 3 bases and J lost 2 bases. Germline CDR1 and CDR2: LGHNA and YNFKEQ.

V usage is TRBV19 and J usage is TRBJ1-1; D call uncertain. Trimming removed 1 base at V and 0 bases at J, with 18 bases between. CDR3 length equals 18 residues. Per the germline V gene, CDR1 is LNHDA and CDR2 is SQIVND (reference sequence). The CDR3 region has the DNA TGTGCCAGTAGTATAGGCCCAGACGAACTAGCCATGAACACTGAAGCTTTCTTT. Translation gives CASSIGPDELAMNTEAFF.

CDR3 amino acids: CASSLTQQTGNTIYF. In DNA form, the CDR3 reads TGTGCCAGCAGTTTGACACAGCAAACTGGAAACACCATATATTTT. V is TRBV28 and J is TRBJ1-3, with D uncertain. The CDR3 spans 15 residues. In germline, CDR1 is MDHEN, CDR2 SYDVKM. Trimming cost V 3 bases and J 2 bases, with 11 bases left between them.

The chain is built from TRBV2 and TRBJ1-2; D gene ambiguous. The germline V gene encodes CDR1 SNHLY and CDR2 FYNNEI. CDR3 size: 13 residues. Trimming left V 4 bases short and J 0 bases short, with 6 bases between. The DNA of the CDR3 is TGTGCCAGCAGTGGGGGAGCTAACTATGGCTACACCTTC. It yields the protein CASSGGANYGYTF.

This sequence joins TRBV4-1 and TRBJ1-1, with D maybe TRBD1 (5 bases). The V end was cut by 6 bases, the J end by 5 bases, with 19 bases between. Germline assignment: CDR1 MGHRA and CDR2 YSYEKL. The CDR3 runs to 15 residues. CDR3 amino acids: CASRTPGLQETEAFF. The CDR3 nucleotides are TGCGCCAGCAGGACACCGGGACTCCAAGAGACTGAAGCTTTCTTT.

This clone was found once. This sequence joins TRBV7-3 and TRBJ2-1; 14 bases agree with TRBD2. The CDR3 runs 17 residues. V lost 5 bases, J lost 4 bases, and 7 bases stayed unmatched. Germline CDR1 is SGHTA and CDR2 is FQGTGA. The CDR3: CASSPGTSGGVYNEQFF. The CDR3 DNA is TGTGCCAGCAGCCCCGGGACTAGCGGGGGTGTTTACAATGAGCAGTTCTTC.

CDR3 loop: CASSLQQGDTQYF. In nucleotides, the CDR3 is TGTGCCAGCAGCCTGCAACAGGGGGATACGCAGTATTTT. The chain is built from TRBV11-2 and TRBJ2-3; 7 nucleotides line up with TRBD1. The CDR3 is 13 amino acids. Unmatched junction bases numbered 5, after V lost 5 bases and J lost 6 bases. In germline, CDR1 is SGHAT, CDR2 FQNNGV.

This clone has just one count. The V call is TRBV5-1, the J call TRBJ1-2; D is ambiguous. Germline CDR1 is SGHRS and CDR2 is YFSETQ. The CDR3 is 14 residues long. V was pared by 5 bases and J by 1 base, with 12 bases between. The CDR3 region has the DNA TGCGCCAGCAGATTAACAGAATTTAACTATGGCTACACCTTC. Translating gives CASRLTEFNYGYTF.

The chain uses TRBV27 and TRBJ2-2, with 11 bases that match TRBD2. CDR1 and CDR2 (germline): MNHEY, SMNVEV (reference sequence). The CDR3 has 19 amino acids. The ends lost 1 base at V and 2 bases at J; junction bases unmatched: 9. Here the CDR3 reads CASSLFSGGLAGNTGELFF. The CDR3 nucleotides are TGTGCCAGCAGTTTATTTTCAGGAGGACTAGCGGGCAACACCGGGGAGCTGTTTTTT.

This clone is a singleton in its sample. This chain links TRBV7-2 with TRBJ1-4; TRBD1 matches 8 bases. V gave up 5 bases and J gave up 7 bases; unmatched junction bases: 6. This CDR3 has 14 residues. The germline V gene has CDR1 SGHTA and CDR2 FQGNSA. Here the CDR3 reads CASSRDRRGEKLFF. The CDR3 DNA follows: TGTGCCAGCAGCAGGGACAGGCGGGGTGAAAAACTGTTTTTT.

The chain is built from TRBV7-9 and TRBJ2-3; 15 bases agree with TRBD2. The CDR3 covers 17 residues. Germline CDR1 reads SEHNR; CDR2 reads FQNEAQ (reference sequence). Trimming cost V 8 bases and J 3 bases; bases outside gene matches: 9. The CDR3: CASRWGTSGGTTDTQYF. The CDR3 DNA sequence: TGTGCCAGCCGCTGGGGGACTAGCGGGGGGACGACAGATACGCAGTATTTT.

This chain uses TRBV7-3 with TRBJ2-5; D is perhaps TRBD2 (5 bases). The ends were cut back, 5 bases at V and 1 base at J, with 8 bases in the middle. CDR3 length: 13 amino acids. Germline CDR1 SGHTA, CDR2 FQGTGA. CDR3 in amino acids: CASSPGVQETQYF. Here the CDR3 DNA reads TGTGCCAGCAGCCCCGGGGTCCAAGAGACCCAGTACTTC.

This clone was seen a few times. The chain is built from TRBV2 and TRBJ1-2; weak D call: TRBD1 (6 bases). Germline values: CDR1 SNHLY, CDR2 FYNNEI. This CDR3 has 18 amino acids. V was pared by 3 bases and J by 0 bases, with 20 bases between. CDR3 residues: CASSDLGTRDTANYGYTF. The CDR3 DNA follows: TGTGCCAGCAGTGACCTAGGCACCCGGGACACCGCTAACTATGGCTACACCTTC.